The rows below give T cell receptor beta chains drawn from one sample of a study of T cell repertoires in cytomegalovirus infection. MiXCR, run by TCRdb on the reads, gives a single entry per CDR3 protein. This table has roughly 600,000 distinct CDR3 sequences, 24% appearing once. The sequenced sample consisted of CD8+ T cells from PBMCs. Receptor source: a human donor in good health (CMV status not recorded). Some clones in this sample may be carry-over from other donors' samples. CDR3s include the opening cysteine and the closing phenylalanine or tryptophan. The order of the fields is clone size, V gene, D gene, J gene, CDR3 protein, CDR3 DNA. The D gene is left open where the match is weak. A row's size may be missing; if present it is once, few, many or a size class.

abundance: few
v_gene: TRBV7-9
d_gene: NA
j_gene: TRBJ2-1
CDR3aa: CASSLGVRDAYNEQFF
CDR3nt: TGTGCCAGCAGCTTAGGGGTCAGGGATGCCTACAATGAGCAGTTCTTC

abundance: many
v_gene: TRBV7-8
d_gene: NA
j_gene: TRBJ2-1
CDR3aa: CASSLAGGQGLSGNEQFF
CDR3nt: TGTGCCAGCAGCTTAGCGGGGGGGCAAGGTTTGAGTGGGAATGAGCAGTTCTTC

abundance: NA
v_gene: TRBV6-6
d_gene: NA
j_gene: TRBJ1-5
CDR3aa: CASSEFREPSNQPQHF
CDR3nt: TGTGCCAGCAGTGAGTTCCGGGAGCCTAGCAATCAGCCCCAGCATTTT

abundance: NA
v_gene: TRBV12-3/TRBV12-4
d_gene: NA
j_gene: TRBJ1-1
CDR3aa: CASSTGPVTFF
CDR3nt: TGTGCCAGCAGTACAGGGCCGGTTACTTTCTTT

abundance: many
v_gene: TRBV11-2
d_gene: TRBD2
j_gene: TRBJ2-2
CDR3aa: CASSWGGTGGKDTGELFF
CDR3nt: TGTGCCAGCAGCTGGGGGGGAACGGGGGGTAAAGACACCGGGGAGCTGTTTTTT

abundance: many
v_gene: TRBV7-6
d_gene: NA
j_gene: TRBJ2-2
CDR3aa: CASSSLGLAQAGELFF
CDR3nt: TGTGCCAGCAGCTCCCTGGGCCTAGCTCAGGCCGGGGAGCTGTTTTTT

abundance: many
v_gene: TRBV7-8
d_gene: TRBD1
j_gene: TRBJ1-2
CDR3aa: CASSLPPGTGNGYTF
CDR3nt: TGTGCCAGCAGCTTACCGCCCGGGACAGGGAATGGCTACACCTTC

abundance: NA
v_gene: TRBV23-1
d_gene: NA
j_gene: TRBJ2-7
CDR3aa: CASSHHQTTGYEQYF
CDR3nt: TGCGCCAGCAGTCATCACCAGACGACTGGGTACGAGCAGTACTTC

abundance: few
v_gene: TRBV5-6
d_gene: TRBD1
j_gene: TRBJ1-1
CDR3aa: CASSSAGGKGTEAFF
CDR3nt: TGTGCCAGCAGCTCTGCAGGGGGCAAGGGGACTGAAGCTTTCTTT

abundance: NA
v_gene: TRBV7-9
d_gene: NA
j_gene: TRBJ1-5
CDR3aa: CASSPLGTGNQPQHF
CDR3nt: TGTGCCAGCAGCCCCCTTGGGACCGGCAATCAGCCCCAGCATTTT

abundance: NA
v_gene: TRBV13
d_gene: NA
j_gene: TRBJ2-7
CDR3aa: CASSLGQGHSYEQYF
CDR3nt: TGTGCCAGCAGCTTAGGTCAGGGGCACTCCTACGAGCAGTACTTC

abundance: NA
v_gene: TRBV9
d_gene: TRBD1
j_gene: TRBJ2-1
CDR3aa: CASSEPGQGMNNEQFF
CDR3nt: TGTGCCAGCAGCGAACCGGGACAGGGGATGAACAATGAGCAGTTCTTC

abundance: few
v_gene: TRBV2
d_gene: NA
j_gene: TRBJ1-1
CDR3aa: CASSPDRRNTEAFF
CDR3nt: TGTGCCAGCAGCCCTGACAGGCGGAACACTGAAGCTTTCTTT

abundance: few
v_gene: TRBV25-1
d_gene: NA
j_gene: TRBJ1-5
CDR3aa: CASSNRDTSGPQHF
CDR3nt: TGTGCCAGCAGTAACCGGGACACCTCGGGGCCCCAGCATTTT

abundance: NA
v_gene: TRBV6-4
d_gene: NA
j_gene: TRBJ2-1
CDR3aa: CASSDSRVFNEQFF
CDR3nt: TGTGCCAGCAGTGACTCGAGGGTGTTCAATGAGCAGTTCTTC

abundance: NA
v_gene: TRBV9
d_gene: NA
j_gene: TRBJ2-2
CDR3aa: CASSVLVYGELFF
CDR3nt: TGTGCCAGCAGCGTACTTGTTTACGGGGAGCTGTTTTTT

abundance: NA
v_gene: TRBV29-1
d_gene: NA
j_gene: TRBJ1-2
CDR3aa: CSVESGDGYTF
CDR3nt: TGCAGCGTTGAGTCCGGGGACGGCTACACCTTC

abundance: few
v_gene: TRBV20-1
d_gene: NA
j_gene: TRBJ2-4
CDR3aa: CSARLSGLGKNIQYF
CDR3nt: TGCAGTGCTAGACTATCAGGGTTAGGCAAAAACATTCAGTACTTC

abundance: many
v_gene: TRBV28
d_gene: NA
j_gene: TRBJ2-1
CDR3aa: CASSFQVDNEQFF
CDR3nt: TGTGCCAGCAGTTTCCAGGTGGACAATGAGCAGTTCTTC

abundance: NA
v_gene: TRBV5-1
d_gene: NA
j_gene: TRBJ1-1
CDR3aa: CASSWGGGEMNTEAFF
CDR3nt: TGCGCCAGCAGCTGGGGGGGCGGGGAGATGAACACTGAAGCTTTCTTT

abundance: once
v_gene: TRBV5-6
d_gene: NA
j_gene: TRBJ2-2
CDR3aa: CASSGSVSTGELFF
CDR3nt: TGTGCCAGCAGCGGTAGCGTTAGCACCGGGGAGCTGTTTTTT

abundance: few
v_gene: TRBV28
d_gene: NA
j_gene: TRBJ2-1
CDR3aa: CASSSSRMGSSYNEQFF
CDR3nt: TGTGCCAGCAGTTCCTCTCGAATGGGGTCATCCTACAATGAGCAGTTCTTC

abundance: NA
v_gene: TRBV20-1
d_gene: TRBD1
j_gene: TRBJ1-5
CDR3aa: CSARDPGGSNQPQHF
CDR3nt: TGCAGTGCTAGAGATCCAGGGGGAAGCAATCAGCCCCAGCATTTT

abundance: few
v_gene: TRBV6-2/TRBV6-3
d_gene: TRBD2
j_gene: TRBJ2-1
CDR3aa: CASSYGTSGGGLYNEQFF
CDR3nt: TGTGCCAGCAGTTATGGGACTAGCGGGGGGGGGCTCTACAATGAGCAGTTCTTC

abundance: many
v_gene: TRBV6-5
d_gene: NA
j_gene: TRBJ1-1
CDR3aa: CASSYGPTEGAFF
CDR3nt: TGTGCCAGCAGTTACGGCCCAACAGAGGGGGCTTTCTTT

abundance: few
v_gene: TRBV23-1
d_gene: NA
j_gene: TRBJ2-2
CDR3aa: CASSQLCGWPGELFF
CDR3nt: TGCGCCAGCAGTCAACTCTGCGGTTGGCCCGGGGAGCTGTTTTTT

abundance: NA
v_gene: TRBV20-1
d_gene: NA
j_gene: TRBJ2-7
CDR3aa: CSAPSGVLAYEQYF
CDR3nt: TGCAGTGCTCCCTCCGGTGTTTTGGCCTACGAGCAGTACTTC

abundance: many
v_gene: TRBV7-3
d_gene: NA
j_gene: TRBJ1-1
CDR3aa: CASSPKGGGTEAFF
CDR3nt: TGTGCCAGCAGCCCCAAGGGCGGGGGCACTGAAGCTTTCTTT

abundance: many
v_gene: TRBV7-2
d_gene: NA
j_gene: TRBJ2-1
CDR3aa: CASSFTRDLFNEQFF
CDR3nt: TGTGCCAGCAGCTTCACCCGGGACTTATTCAATGAGCAGTTCTTC

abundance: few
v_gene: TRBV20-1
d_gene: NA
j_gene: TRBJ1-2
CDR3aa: CSARDPGAGYTF
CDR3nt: TGCAGTGCTAGAGACCCAGGGGCTGGCTACACCTTC

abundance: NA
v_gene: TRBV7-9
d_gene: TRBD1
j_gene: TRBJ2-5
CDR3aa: CASSPPEGYRGGQETQYF
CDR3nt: TGTGCCAGCAGCCCACCGGAAGGATACAGGGGTGGCCAAGAGACCCAGTACTTC

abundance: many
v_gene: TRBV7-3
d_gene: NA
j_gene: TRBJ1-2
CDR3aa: CASSLGTHYGYTF
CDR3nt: TGTGCCAGCAGCTTAGGGACGCACTATGGCTACACCTTC

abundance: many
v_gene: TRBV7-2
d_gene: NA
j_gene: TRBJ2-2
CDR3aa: CASSLGTAYTGELFF
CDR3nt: TGTGCCAGCAGCTTGGGGACTGCCTACACCGGGGAGCTGTTTTTT

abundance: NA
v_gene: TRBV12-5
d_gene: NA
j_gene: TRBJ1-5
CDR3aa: CASGLQSYSNQPQHF
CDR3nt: TGTGCTAGTGGTTTGCAGAGTTATAGCAATCAGCCCCAGCATTTT

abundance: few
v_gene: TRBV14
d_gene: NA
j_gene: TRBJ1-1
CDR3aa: CASSQELGRMNTEAFF
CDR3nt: TGTGCCAGCAGCCAAGAGCTGGGACGGATGAACACTGAAGCTTTCTTT

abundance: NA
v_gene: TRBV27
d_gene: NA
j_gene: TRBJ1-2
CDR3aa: CASSLSGRFSDGYTF
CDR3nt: TGTGCCAGCAGTTTATCAGGCAGATTTTCGGATGGCTACACCTTC

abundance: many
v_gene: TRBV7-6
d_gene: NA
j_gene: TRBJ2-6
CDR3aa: CASSLAGGISGANVLTF
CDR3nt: TGTGCCAGCAGCTTAGCTGGGGGTATCTCTGGGGCCAACGTCCTGACTTTC

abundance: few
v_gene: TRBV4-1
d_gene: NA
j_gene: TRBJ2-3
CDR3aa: CASSQANGLLGGTDTQYF
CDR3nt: TGCGCCAGCAGCCAGGCCAATGGACTCCTTGGGGGCACAGATACGCAGTATTTT

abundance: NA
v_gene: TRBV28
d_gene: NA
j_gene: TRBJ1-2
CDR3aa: CASSFLDYGYTF
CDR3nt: TGTGCCAGCAGTTTTCTGGACTATGGCTACACCTTC

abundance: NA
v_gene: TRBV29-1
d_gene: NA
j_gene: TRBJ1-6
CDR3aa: CSVVVSPLHF
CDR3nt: TGCAGCGTTGTGGTCTCACCCCTCCACTTT

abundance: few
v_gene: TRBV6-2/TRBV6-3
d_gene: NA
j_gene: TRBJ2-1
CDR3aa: CASNQGSYNEQFF
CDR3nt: TGTGCCAGTAATCAGGGTTCCTACAATGAGCAGTTCTTC

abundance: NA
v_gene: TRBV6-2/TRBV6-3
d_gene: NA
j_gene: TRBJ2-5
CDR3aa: CASSYSPIGETQYF
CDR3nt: TGTGCCAGCAGTTACTCACCCATTGGAGAGACCCAGTACTTC

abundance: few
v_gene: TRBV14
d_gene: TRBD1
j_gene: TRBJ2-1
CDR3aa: CASSPRDREINEQFF
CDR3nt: TGTGCCAGCAGCCCCCGGGACAGGGAGATCAATGAGCAGTTCTTC

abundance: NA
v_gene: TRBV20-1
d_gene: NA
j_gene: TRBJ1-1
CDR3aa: CSAPPGQMMNTEAFF
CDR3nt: TGCAGTGCCCCTCCAGGGCAGATGATGAACACTGAAGCTTTCTTT

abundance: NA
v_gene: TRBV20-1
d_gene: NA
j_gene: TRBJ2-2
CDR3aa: CSAQDSYTGELFF
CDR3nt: TGCAGTGCTCAGGACTCGTACACCGGGGAGCTGTTTTTT

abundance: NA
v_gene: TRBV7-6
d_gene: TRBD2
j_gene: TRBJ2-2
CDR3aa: CASSQTSGGERPNTGELFF
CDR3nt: TGTGCCAGCAGCCAGACTAGCGGGGGGGAGAGACCGAACACCGGGGAGCTGTTTTTT

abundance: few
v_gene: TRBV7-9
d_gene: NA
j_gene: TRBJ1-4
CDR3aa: CASSLSPKINEKLFF
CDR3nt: TGTGCCAGCAGCTTATCCCCCAAGATTAATGAAAAACTGTTTTTT

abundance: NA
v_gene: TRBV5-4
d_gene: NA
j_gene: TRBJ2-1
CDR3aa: CASSLGLTDEQFF
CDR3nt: TGTGCCAGCAGCTTGGGACTAACGGATGAGCAGTTCTTC

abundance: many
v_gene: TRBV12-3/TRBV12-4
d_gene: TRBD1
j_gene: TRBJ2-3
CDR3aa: CASSDQGAGTDTQYF
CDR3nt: TGTGCCAGCAGTGACCAGGGGGCTGGCACAGATACGCAGTATTTT

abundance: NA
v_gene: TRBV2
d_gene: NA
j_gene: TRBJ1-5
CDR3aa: CASHQPQHF
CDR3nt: TGTGCCAGCCACCAGCCCCAGCATTTT

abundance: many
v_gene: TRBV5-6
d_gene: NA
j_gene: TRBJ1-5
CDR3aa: CASSLAGAGNQPQHF
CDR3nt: TGTGCCAGCAGCTTGGCCGGGGCTGGCAATCAGCCCCAGCATTTT

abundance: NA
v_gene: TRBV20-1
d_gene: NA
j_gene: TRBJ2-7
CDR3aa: CSASPGGGGTYEQYF
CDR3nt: TGCAGTGCTAGTCCAGGGGGTGGAGGGACCTACGAGCAGTACTTC

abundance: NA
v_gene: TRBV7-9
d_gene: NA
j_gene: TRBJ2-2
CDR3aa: CAPIKLTGELFF
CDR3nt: TGTGCCCCAATTAAGCTTACCGGGGAGCTGTTTTTT

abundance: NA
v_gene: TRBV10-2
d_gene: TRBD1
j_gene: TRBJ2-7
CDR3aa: CASWTGFSSSYEQYF
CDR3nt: TGCGCCAGCTGGACAGGGTTTAGTTCTTCCTACGAGCAGTACTTC

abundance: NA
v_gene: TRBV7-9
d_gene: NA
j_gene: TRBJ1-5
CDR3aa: CASSPEGERNQPQHF
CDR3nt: TGTGCCAGCAGCCCCGAAGGGGAGCGCAATCAGCCCCAGCATTTT

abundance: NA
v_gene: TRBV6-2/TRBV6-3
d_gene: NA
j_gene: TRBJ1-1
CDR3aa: CASSRTDTEAFF
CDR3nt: TGTGCCAGCAGTCGGACGGACACTGAAGCTTTCTTT

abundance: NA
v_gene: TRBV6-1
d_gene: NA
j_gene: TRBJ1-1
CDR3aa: CVSPGGGALNTEAFF
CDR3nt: TGTGTCAGCCCGGGTGGGGGGGCCCTGAACACTGAAGCTTTCTTT

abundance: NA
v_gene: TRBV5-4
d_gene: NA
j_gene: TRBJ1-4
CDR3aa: CASSFKGSPNEKLFF
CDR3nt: TGTGCCAGCAGCTTCAAGGGGTCTCCTAATGAAAAACTGTTTTTT

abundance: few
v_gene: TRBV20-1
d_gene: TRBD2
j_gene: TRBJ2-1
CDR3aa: CSARGSGGANNEQFF
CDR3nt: TGCAGTGCTAGGGGCAGCGGGGGGGCAAACAATGAGCAGTTCTTC

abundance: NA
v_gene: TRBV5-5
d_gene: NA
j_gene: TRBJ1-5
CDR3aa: CASSLREGPNQPQHF
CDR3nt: TGTGCCAGCAGCTTGCGGGAGGGGCCCAATCAGCCCCAGCATTTT